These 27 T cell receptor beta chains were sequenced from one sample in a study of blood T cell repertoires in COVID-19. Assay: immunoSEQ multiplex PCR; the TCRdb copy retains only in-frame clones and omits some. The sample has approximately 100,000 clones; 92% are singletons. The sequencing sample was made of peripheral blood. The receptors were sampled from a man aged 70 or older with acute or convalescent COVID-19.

CDR3 DNA sequence: TGTGCCACCAGTGTACAGGGTAGCAATCAGCCCCAGCATTTT. This encodes CATSVQGSNQPQHF. The genes are TRBV24-1 and TRBJ1-5; D may be TRBD1 (6 bases). The CDR3 totals 14 residues. Germline CDR1 is KGHDR and CDR2 is SFDVKD. The V and J ends lost 5 bases and 0 bases respectively, with 7 bases between them.

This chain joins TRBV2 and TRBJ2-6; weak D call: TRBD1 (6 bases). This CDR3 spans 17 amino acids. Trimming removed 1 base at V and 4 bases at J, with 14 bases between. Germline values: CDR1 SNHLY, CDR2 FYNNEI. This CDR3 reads CASSEDLGGSGANVLTF. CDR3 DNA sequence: TGTGCCAGCAGTGAAGATTTAGGGGGTTCGGGGGCCAACGTCCTGACTTTC. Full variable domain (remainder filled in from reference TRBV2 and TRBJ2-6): EPEVTQTPSHQVTQMGQEVILRCVPISNHLYFYWYRQILGQKVEFLVSFYNNEISEKSEIFDDQFSVERPDGSNFTLKIRSTKLEDSAMYFCASSEDLGGSGANVLTFGAGSRLTVL.

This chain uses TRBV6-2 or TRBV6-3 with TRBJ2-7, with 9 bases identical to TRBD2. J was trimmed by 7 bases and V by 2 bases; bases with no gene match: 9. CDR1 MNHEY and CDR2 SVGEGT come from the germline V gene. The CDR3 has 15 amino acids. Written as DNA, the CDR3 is TGTGCCAGCAGTTACCCCCTGACTAGCGGTGGGGAGCAGTACTTC. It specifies CASSYPLTSGGEQYF.

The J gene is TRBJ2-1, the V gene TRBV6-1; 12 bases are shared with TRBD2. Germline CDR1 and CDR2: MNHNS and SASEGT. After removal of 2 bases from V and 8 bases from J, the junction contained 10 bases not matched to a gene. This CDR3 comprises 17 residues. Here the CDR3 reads CASSESLASGGGDEQFF. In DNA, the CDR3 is TGTGCCAGCAGTGAATCCTTAGCTAGCGGGGGGGGCGATGAGCAGTTCTTC.

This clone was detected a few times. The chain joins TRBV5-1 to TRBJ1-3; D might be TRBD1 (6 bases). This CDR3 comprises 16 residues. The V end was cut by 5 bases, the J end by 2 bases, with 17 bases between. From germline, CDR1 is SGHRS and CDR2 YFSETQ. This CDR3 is CASSFVTGTTGNTIYF. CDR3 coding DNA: TGCGCCAGCAGTTTCGTCACAGGGACCACTGGAAACACCATATATTTT.

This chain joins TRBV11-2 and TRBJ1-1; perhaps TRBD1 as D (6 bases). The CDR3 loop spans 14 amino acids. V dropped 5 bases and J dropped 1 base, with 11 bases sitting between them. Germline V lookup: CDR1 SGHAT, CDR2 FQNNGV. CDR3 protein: CASSAEGGNTEAFF. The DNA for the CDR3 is TGTGCCAGCAGCGCGGAAGGGGGGAACACTGAAGCTTTCTTT.

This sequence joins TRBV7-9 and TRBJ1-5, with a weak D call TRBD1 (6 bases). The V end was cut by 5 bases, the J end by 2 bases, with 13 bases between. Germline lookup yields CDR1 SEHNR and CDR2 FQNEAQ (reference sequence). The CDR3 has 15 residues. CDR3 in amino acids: CASSGGLYGNQPQHF. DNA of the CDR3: TGTGCCAGCAGCGGGGGCCTTTATGGCAATCAGCCCCAGCATTTT.

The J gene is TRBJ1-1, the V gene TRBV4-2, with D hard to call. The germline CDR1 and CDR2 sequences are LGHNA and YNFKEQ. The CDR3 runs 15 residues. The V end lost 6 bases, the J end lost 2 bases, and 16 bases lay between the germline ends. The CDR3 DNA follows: TGTGCCAGCAGTCGGGGTAAGATCGGAAACACTGAAGCTTTCTTT. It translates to CASSRGKIGNTEAFF.

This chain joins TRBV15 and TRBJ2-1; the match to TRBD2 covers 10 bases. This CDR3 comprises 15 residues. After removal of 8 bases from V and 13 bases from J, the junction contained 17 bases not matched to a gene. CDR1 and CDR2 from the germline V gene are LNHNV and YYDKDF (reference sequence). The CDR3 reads CATGNGAGGPGDQFF. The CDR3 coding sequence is TGTGCCACCGGAAATGGAGCGGGGGGGCCGGGTGATCAGTTCTTC.

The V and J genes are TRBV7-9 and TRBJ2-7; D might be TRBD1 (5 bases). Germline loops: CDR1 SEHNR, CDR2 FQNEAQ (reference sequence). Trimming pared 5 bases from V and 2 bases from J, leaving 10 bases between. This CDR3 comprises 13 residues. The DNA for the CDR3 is TGTGCCAGCAGCCCGGACACCGCCTACGAGCAGTACTTC. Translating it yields CASSPDTAYEQYF.

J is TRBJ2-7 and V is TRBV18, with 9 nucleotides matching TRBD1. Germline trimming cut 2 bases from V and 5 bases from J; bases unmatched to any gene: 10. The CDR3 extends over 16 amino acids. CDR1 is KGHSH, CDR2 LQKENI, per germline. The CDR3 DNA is TGTGCCAGCTCACCATCGGTGGGGACAGGGACCCACGAGCAGTACTTC. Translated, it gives CASSPSVGTGTHEQYF.

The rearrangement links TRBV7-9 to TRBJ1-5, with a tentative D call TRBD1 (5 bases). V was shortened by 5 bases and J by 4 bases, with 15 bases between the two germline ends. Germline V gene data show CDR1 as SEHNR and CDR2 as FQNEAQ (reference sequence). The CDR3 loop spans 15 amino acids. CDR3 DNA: TGTGCCAGCAGCCCCACCGGGACTATGAATCAGCCCCAGCATTTT. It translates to CASSPTGTMNQPQHF.

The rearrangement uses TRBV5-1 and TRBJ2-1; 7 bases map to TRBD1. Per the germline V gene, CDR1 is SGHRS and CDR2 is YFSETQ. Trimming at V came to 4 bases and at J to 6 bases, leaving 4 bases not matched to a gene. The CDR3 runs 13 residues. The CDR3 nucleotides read TGCGCCAGCAGCGCCCACAGGGGCAATGAGCAGTTCTTC. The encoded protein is CASSAHRGNEQFF. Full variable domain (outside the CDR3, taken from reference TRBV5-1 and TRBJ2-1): KAGVTQTPRYLIKTRGQQVTLSCSPISGHRSVSWYQQTPGQGLQFLFEYFSETQRNKGNFPGRFSGRQFSNSRSEMNVSTLELGDSALYLCASSAHRGNEQFFGPGTRLTVL.

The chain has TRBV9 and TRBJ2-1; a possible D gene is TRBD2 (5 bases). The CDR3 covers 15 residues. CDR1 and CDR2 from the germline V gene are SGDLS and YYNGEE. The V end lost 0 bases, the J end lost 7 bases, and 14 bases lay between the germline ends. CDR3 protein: CASSVGASSLNEQFF. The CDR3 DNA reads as TGTGCCAGCAGCGTAGGGGCTAGCAGTTTGAATGAGCAGTTCTTC.

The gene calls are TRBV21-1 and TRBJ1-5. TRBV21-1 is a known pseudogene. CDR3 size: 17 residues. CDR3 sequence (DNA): TGTGCCAGCAGCTCCCAAAACCCCTATATTAGCAATCAGCCCCAGCATTTT. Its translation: CASSSQNPYISNQPQHF.

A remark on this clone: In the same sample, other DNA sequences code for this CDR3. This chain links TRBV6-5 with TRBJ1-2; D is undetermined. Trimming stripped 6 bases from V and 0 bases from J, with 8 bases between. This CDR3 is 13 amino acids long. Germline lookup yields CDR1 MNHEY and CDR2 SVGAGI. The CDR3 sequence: CASSPGANYGYTF. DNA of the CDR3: TGTGCCAGCAGCCCCGGGGCTAACTATGGCTACACCTTC.

CDR3 amino acids: CASSLGQVNTEAFF. The CDR3 DNA sequence: TGTGCCAGCAGCTTGGGACAGGTGAACACTGAAGCTTTCTTT. This chain uses TRBV5-8 with TRBJ1-1; a possible D gene is TRBD1 (6 bases). Per the germline V gene, CDR1 is SGHTS and CDR2 is YDEGEE. This CDR3 has 14 amino acids. Trimming removed 0 bases from V and 0 bases from J, with 6 bases in between. Together with reference TRBV5-8 and TRBJ1-1, the CDR3 gives the full variable domain: EAGVTQSPTHLIKTRGQQATLRCSPISGHTSVYWYQQALGLGLQFLLWYDEGEERNRGNFPPRFSGRQFPNYSSELNVNALELEDSALYLCASSLGQVNTEAFFGQGTRLTVV.

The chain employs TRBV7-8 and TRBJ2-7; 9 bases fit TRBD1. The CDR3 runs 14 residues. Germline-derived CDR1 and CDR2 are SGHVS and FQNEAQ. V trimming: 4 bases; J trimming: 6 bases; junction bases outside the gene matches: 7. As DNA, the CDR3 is TGTGCCAGCAGCTCTACGGGACAGGGTAGCGAGCAGTACTTC. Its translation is CASSSTGQGSEQYF.

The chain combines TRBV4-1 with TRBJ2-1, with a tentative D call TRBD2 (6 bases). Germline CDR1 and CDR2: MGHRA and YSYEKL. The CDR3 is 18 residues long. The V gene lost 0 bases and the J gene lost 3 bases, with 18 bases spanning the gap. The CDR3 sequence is CASSQENDRAGFYNEQFF. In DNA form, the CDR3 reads TGCGCCAGCAGCCAAGAAAATGATCGGGCGGGGTTCTACAATGAGCAGTTCTTC.

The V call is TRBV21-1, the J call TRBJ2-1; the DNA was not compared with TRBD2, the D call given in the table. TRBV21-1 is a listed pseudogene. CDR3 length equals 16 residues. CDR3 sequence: CASSNPGLAGVTEQFF. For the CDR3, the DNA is TGTGCCAGCAGCAACCCGGGACTAGCGGGAGTGACTGAGCAGTTCTTC.

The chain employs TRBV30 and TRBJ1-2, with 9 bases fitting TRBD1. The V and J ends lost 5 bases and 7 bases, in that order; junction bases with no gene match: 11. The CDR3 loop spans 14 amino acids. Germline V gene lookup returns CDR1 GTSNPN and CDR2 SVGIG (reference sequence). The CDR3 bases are TGTGCCTGGGGCCGACAGGGGGGGGTGAGTGGCTACACCTTC. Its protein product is CAWGRQGGVSGYTF.

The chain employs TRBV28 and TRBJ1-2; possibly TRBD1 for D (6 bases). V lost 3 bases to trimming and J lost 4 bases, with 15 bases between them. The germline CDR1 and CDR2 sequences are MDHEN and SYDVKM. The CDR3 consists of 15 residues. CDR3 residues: CASSFRGRAFYGYTF. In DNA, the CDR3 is TGTGCCAGCAGTTTCAGGGGCCGGGCCTTCTATGGCTACACCTTC.

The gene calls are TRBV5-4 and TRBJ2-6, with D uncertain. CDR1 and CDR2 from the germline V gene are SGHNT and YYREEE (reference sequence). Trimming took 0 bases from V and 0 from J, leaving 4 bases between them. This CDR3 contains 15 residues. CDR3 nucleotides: TGTGCCAGCAGCTTGGGGAGCTCTGGGGCCAACGTCCTGACTTTC. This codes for CASSLGSSGANVLTF.

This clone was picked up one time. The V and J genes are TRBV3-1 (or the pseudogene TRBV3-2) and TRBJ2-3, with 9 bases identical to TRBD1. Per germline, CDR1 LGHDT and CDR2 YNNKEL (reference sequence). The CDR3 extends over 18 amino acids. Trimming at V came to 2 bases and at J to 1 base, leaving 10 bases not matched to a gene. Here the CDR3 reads CASSQRHVRQGGTDTQYF. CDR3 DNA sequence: TGTGCCAGCAGCCAAAGACATGTACGACAGGGGGGCACAGATACGCAGTATTTT.

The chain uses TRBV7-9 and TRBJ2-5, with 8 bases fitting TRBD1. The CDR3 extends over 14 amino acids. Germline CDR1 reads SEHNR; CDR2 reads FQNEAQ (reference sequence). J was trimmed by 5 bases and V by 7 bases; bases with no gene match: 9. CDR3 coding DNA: TGTGCCAGCATCGCTACAGGGGGGATCGAGACCCAGTACTTC. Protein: CASIATGGIETQYF.

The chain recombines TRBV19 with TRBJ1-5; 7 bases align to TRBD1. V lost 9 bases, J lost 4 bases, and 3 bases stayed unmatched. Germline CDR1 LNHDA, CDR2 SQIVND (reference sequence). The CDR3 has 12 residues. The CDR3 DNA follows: TGTGCCAGCCGGGACAGAAATCAGCCCCAGCATTTT. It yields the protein CASRDRNQPQHF.

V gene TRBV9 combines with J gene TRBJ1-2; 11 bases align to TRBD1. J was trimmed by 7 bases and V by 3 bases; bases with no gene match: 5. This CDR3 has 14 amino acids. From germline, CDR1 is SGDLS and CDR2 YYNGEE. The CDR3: CASSEGTGGSGYTF. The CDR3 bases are TGTGCCAGCAGCGAAGGGACAGGGGGTAGTGGCTACACCTTC.